The 30 T cell receptor beta chains given below trace back to one sample, sequenced in a study of neurological immune-mediated disorders. TCRdb passed the 5' RACE reads through MiXCR, listing each CDR3 protein once. The sample has roughly 100,000 distinct CDR3 sequences, 3% to 4.5% seen once; the top ten hold around 6%. What was sequenced was PBMCs. All receptors derive from a woman between 18 and 29 years old with multiple sclerosis.

The sample holds many counts of this clonotype. The V and J genes are TRBV3-1 and TRBJ2-2, with D perhaps matching TRBD1 (7 bases). Trimming shortened V by 8 bases and J by 3 bases, and 16 bases separated the two germline ends. Germline V gene data show CDR1 as LGHDT and CDR2 as YNNKEL (reference sequence). This CDR3 comprises 15 residues. This CDR3 is CASLARDRDTGELFF. The CDR3, as DNA: TGTGCCAGCCTAGCGCGCGACAGGGACACCGGGGAGCTGTTTTTT.

Ten or more counts support this clonotype. This rearrangement joins TRBV20-1 to TRBJ2-7; 10 bases align to TRBD1. The CDR3 is 15 amino acids. The germline gives CDR1 DFQATT, CDR2 SNEGSKA (reference sequence). The V gene end was trimmed by 6 bases and the J gene end by 5 bases; junction bases not matched to a gene: 13. As DNA, the CDR3 is TGCAGTGCCCTAACGACAGGGGGCTACACCAACGAGCAGTACTTC. Translating it yields CSALTTGGYTNEQYF.

This clonotype was detected ten times or more. CDR3 coding DNA: TGCAGTGCTCCCCCCGCGGGGGGCACAGATACGCAGTATTTT. It is translated as CSAPPAGGTDTQYF. The gene calls are TRBV20-1 and TRBJ2-3; 7 bases are a match to TRBD2. The length of the CDR3 is 14 residues. Germline CDR1 is DFQATT and CDR2 is SNEGSKA (reference sequence). V shed 5 bases and J 1 base; nucleotides not matched to a gene: 6.

There are many counts of this clonotype. The chain uses TRBV5-5 and TRBJ2-5; D is possibly TRBD2 (6 bases). There are 15 residues in the CDR3. Germline V gene lookup returns CDR1 SGHKS and CDR2 YYEKEE (reference sequence). V lost 1 base and J 5 bases, leaving 15 bases between the germline ends. The CDR3 DNA reads TGTGCCAGCAGCTTGTATCTAGCGAGTGAGGAGACCCAGTACTTC. Translated: CASSLYLASEETQYF.

This clonotype was observed many times. The rearrangement uses TRBV11-2 and TRBJ2-1; D may be TRBD2 (5 bases). The CDR3 length is 16 residues. V dropped 0 bases and J dropped 10 bases, with 19 bases sitting between them. The V gene's germline CDR1 is SGHAT and CDR2 FQNNGV. The CDR3 loop is CASSLDPIRGAREQFF. CDR3 coding DNA: TGTGCCAGCAGCTTAGATCCAATCCGGGGAGCTCGGGAGCAGTTCTTC.

This clonotype has at least ten counts. The chain recombines TRBV7-9 with TRBJ2-5; maybe TRBD2 (5 bases). This CDR3 spans 16 amino acids. In germline, CDR1 is SEHNR, CDR2 FQNEAQ (reference sequence). The ends were cut back, 3 bases at V and 2 bases at J, with 16 bases in the middle. The CDR3: CASSFRPYGKQETQYF. The CDR3 nucleotides are TGTGCCAGCAGCTTCCGGCCCTACGGGAAACAAGAGACCCAGTACTTC.

This clonotype was counted at least ten times. This chain joins TRBV6-1 and TRBJ1-6; D may be TRBD1 (5 bases). Germline CDR1 and CDR2: MNHNS and SASEGT. V lost 7 bases, J lost 7 bases, and 11 bases lay in between. The CDR3 spans 13 residues. Here the CDR3 reads CASTVQGNSPLHF. CDR3 coding DNA: TGTGCCAGCACCGTTCAGGGAAATTCACCCCTCCACTTT.

This clonotype was picked up many times. The V call is TRBV20-1, the J call TRBJ2-6, with TRBD1 matching 7 bases. This CDR3 has 10 residues. Trimming removed 1 base from V and 15 bases from J; junction bases left unmatched: 0. In germline, CDR1 is DFQATT, CDR2 SNEGSKA (reference sequence). This chain's CDR3 is CSARGTGLTF. CDR3 bases: TGCAGTGCTAGAGGGACAGGCCTGACTTTC.

This clonotype was detected ten times or more. The chain carries TRBV27 and TRBJ2-1, with D perhaps TRBD1 (5 bases). The V gene lost 4 bases and the J gene lost 9 bases, with 19 bases spanning the gap. The germline gives CDR1 MNHEY, CDR2 SMNVEV (reference sequence). This CDR3 comprises 15 residues. The CDR3 region has the DNA TGTGCCAGCAGTTCCCAAGGTTGGGGCCAAATTGAGCAGTTCTTC. As protein: CASSSQGWGQIEQFF.

This clonotype was found many times. The chain has TRBV15 and TRBJ2-3, with 12 bases that match TRBD1. J gave up 0 bases and V 5 bases, and 3 bases lay outside the gene matches. Germline V lookup: CDR1 LNHNV, CDR2 YYDKDF (reference sequence). There are 16 residues in the CDR3. In DNA, the CDR3 is TGTGCCACCAGCGGGGGACAGGGGGCTAGCACAGATACGCAGTATTTT. As protein: CATSGGQGASTDTQYF.

This clonotype was seen repeatedly, ten times or more. This chain uses TRBV6-5 with TRBJ2-1; D remains ambiguous. CDR1 is MNHEY, CDR2 SVGAGI, per germline. This CDR3 is 14 amino acids long. V lost 4 bases, J lost 7 bases, and 14 bases lay in between. The CDR3 loop reads CASSSPTGRNEQFF. The CDR3 DNA reads TGTGCCAGCAGTTCCCCGACCGGGCGGAATGAGCAGTTCTTC.

This clonotype was counted many times. This chain joins TRBV20-1 and TRBJ2-5; no clear D. This CDR3 spans 15 amino acids. Trimming took 3 bases from V and 2 from J, leaving 16 bases between them. The germline V gene encodes CDR1 DFQATT and CDR2 SNEGSKA (reference sequence). This CDR3 is CSASPQGRSQETQYF. CDR3 in DNA: TGCAGTGCTAGCCCCCAAGGCAGGAGTCAAGAGACCCAGTACTTC.

This clonotype was seen repeatedly, ten times or more. The chain employs TRBV29-1 and TRBJ2-1; TRBD1 aligns across 7 bases. The CDR3 spans 15 residues. Germline V lookup: CDR1 SQVTM, CDR2 ANQGSEA. V shed 6 bases, J shed 0 bases, and the junction held 8 bases outside the gene matches. The CDR3 region has the DNA TGCAGCGTAACCGGGACAGAGTACTCCTACAATGAGCAGTTCTTC. It codes for CSVTGTEYSYNEQFF.

This clonotype has ten or more counts. The genes are TRBV6-5 and TRBJ1-2; 8 bases line up with TRBD1. V was pared by 2 bases and J by 4 bases, with 3 bases of the junction left unmatched. The CDR3 covers 14 residues. Germline CDR1 reads MNHEY; CDR2 reads SVGAGI. CDR3 amino acids: CASSYQTGGYGYTF. CDR3 DNA: TGTGCCAGCAGTTACCAAACAGGGGGCTATGGCTACACCTTC.

This clonotype was found many times. CDR3 nucleotide sequence: TGTGCCAGCAGCGTAGACCAGGGGGCGGCGCGGGATACGCAGTATTTT. Amino acid sequence: CASSVDQGAARDTQYF. The V gene is TRBV9, the J gene TRBJ2-3; 8 nucleotides match TRBD1. CDR1 and CDR2 from the germline V gene are SGDLS and YYNGEE. This CDR3 is built from 16 residues. With 0 bases clipped from V and 6 bases from J, the junction kept 9 bases outside the gene matches.

This clonotype was seen repeatedly, ten times or more. The J gene is TRBJ1-5, the V gene TRBV21-1. TRBV21-1 is given as a pseudogene. This CDR3 is 17 amino acids long. The CDR3 sequence is CASSLLSWQVDNQPQHF. CDR3 nucleotides: TGTGCCAGCAGCTTGTTAAGTTGGCAGGTCGACAATCAGCCCCAGCATTTT.

Ten or more counts support this clonotype. This sequence joins TRBV6-6 and TRBJ1-5; D remains unclear. The CDR3 extends over 14 amino acids. CDR1 and CDR2 (germline): MNHNY, SVGAGI (reference sequence). The germline V and J ends were trimmed by 6 bases and 1 base, with 10 bases remaining between them. The CDR3 sequence is CASRQTESNQPQHF. DNA for the CDR3: TGTGCCAGCAGACAAACGGAAAGCAATCAGCCCCAGCATTTT.

To note about this clonotype: One base away lies a much larger clone, so this may be a sequencing read error. Here the CDR3 omits its conserved ending phenylalanine or tryptophan, so a read error is the likely source. The chain combines TRBV7-2 with TRBJ2-5; D is unclear. The CDR3 has 16 amino acids. Deletions cut 1 base from V and 0 bases from J, with 12 bases between. Germline V gene sequence: CDR1 SGHTA, CDR2 FQGNSA. The DNA of the CDR3 is TGTGCCAGCAGCTTAGGGGGTCTTTGGTACCAAGAGACCCAGTACTGC. Its translation is CASSLGGLWYQETQYC.

This clonotype showed up many times. The V gene is TRBV12-3 or TRBV12-4, the J gene TRBJ1-3; the D is unclear. This CDR3 has 15 residues. V gave up 3 bases and J gave up 4 bases, with 13 bases separating them. The CDR3 DNA reads TGTGCCAGCAGTTTTTCCGGAGTGGACGGAAACACCATATATTTT. Translated, it gives CASSFSGVDGNTIYF.

This clonotype came up many times. The chain employs TRBV5-1 and TRBJ2-1; tentative D call: TRBD2 (5 bases). V dropped 1 base and J dropped 8 bases, with 13 bases sitting between them. Germline V gene lookup returns CDR1 SGHRS and CDR2 YFSETQ. CDR3 length: 14 amino acids. The CDR3: CASSLYTGLDEQFF. DNA for the CDR3: TGCGCCAGCAGCTTGTATACGGGATTGGATGAGCAGTTCTTC.

The table lists this clonotype with many counts. CDR3 loop: CASEPGQGYGYTF. CDR3 coding DNA: TGTGCCTCCGAACCGGGACAGGGCTATGGCTACACCTTC. The gene calls are TRBV10-3 and TRBJ1-2; 9 bases are a match to TRBD1. Germline CDR1 reads ENHRY; CDR2 reads SYGVKD. V was clipped by 11 bases and J by 4 bases; unmatched bases: 8. This CDR3 has 13 amino acids.

The sample holds many counts of this clonotype. This sequence joins TRBV29-1 and TRBJ2-1; TRBD2 might be the D (6 bases). CDR3 size: 13 residues. Germline assignment: CDR1 SQVTM and CDR2 ANQGSEA. V lost 7 bases and J 4 bases, leaving 14 bases between the germline ends. The chain's CDR3 is CSATGTGYNEQFF. CDR3 in DNA: TGCAGCGCGACCGGGACTGGATACAATGAGCAGTTCTTC.

As for this clonotype: The conserved final phenylalanine or tryptophan is absent from the CDR3, which likely points to a read error. The chain uses TRBV12-3 or TRBV12-4 and TRBJ1-4; D call uncertain. This CDR3 contains 15 residues. V lost 7 bases, J lost 0 bases, and 12 bases lay in between. This chain's CDR3 is CASKQSLATNEKLFN. The CDR3 nucleotides read TGTGCCAGCAAACAGTCCCTTGCAACTAATGAAAAACTGTTTAAT.

This clonotype was seen ten or more times. The CDR3 DNA is TGTGCCAGCAGCTTACTGCGGGGGGGATCCTACAATGAGCAGTTCTTC. Translating gives CASSLLRGGSYNEQFF. The J gene is TRBJ2-1, the V gene TRBV7-9, with 9 bases fitting TRBD2. Germline values: CDR1 SEHNR, CDR2 FQNEAQ (reference sequence). CDR3 size: 16 residues. The J segment lost 1 base and the V segment lost 2 bases, leaving 3 bases of the junction unmatched.

This clonotype was seen many times. V and J are TRBV7-8 and TRBJ2-1; TRBD2 matches 9 bases. V trimming: 5 bases; J trimming: 2 bases; junction bases outside the gene matches: 7. CDR1 and CDR2 (germline): SGHVS, FQNEAQ. This CDR3 has 16 residues. CDR3 region: CASSLSGGFTYNEQFF. The CDR3 nucleotides are TGTGCCAGCAGCCTTAGCGGGGGTTTTACCTACAATGAGCAGTTCTTC.

This clonotype showed up many times. The chain is built from TRBV28 and TRBJ2-1; 8 bases line up with TRBD2. CDR1 and CDR2 from the germline V gene are MDHEN and SYDVKM. The CDR3 is made up of 17 amino acids. V lost 4 bases to trimming and J lost 2 bases; unmatched junction nucleotides: 10. CDR3 protein: CASSSPGGSGAYNEQFF. DNA for the CDR3: TGTGCCAGCAGTTCCCCTGGGGGTAGCGGGGCCTACAATGAGCAGTTCTTC.

The sample holds many counts of this clonotype. The rearrangement joins TRBV6-5 to TRBJ2-3; 8 bases are a match to TRBD2. The germline CDR1 and CDR2 sequences are MNHEY and SVGAGI. CDR3 length equals 15 residues. V gave up 6 bases and J gave up 6 bases; unmatched junction bases: 11. The CDR3 bases are TGTGCCAGCAGCCTAGCCGGGACTAGGGTTGATACGCAGTATTTT. Its translation: CASSLAGTRVDTQYF.

This clonotype was recorded many times. The rearrangement links TRBV9 to TRBJ2-1; 13 bases align to TRBD2. There are 15 residues in the CDR3. CDR1 SGDLS and CDR2 YYNGEE come from the germline V gene. V dropped 3 bases and J dropped 13; count of bases not matched to a gene: 10. CDR3 in amino acids: CASSGGLAGEYRQFF. CDR3 bases: TGTGCCAGCAGCGGCGGACTAGCGGGAGAATATCGTCAGTTCTTC.

There are many counts of this clonotype. This sequence joins TRBV5-1 and TRBJ2-7, with 11 bases identical to TRBD1. Per germline, CDR1 SGHRS and CDR2 YFSETQ. J lost 3 bases, V lost 0 bases, and 2 bases had no gene match. There are 15 residues in the CDR3. The CDR3 nucleotides are TGCGCCAGCAGCTTGGAGGGACAGGGGGGCTACGAGCAGTACTTC. Protein: CASSLEGQGGYEQYF.

Ten or more counts support this clonotype. This chain links TRBV27 with TRBJ2-2; 9 positions match TRBD2. CDR3 length: 17 amino acids. Unmatched junction bases numbered 6, after V lost 4 bases and J lost 0 bases. Per the germline V gene, CDR1 is MNHEY and CDR2 is SMNVEV (reference sequence). CDR3 amino acids: CASSSPGLAANTGELFF. CDR3 in DNA: TGTGCCAGCAGTTCCCCGGGACTAGCCGCGAACACCGGGGAGCTGTTTTTT.